This T cell receptor (beta chain) was identified in a study of shared clonotypes between healthy human individuals. Study overall: The composition of the donors was a couple of women and a few men aged 18 to 49. Study-wide findings and caveats: The study found 4.5% to 5% of naive CD4 clonotypes shared across a handful of donors. In general, naive subsets displayed greater estimated richness than memory subsets did.

The CDR3 covers 16 residues. Germline CDR1 reads MGHRA; CDR2 reads YSYEKL. V lost 0 bases, J lost 0 bases, and 9 bases lay in between. The method was immunoSEQ multiplex PCR; TCRdb's version includes in-frame clones alone and lacks a portion of them. The profile shows roughly 2.2 million clones, approximately 93% of them singletons. As to this clone: Its antigen is unidentified.

The clonotype originates from a man younger than 30 in good health. Some clones in this sample may be carry-over from other donors' samples. The chain carries TRBV4-1 and TRBJ1-5, with no clear D. The sequenced material came from naive CD4+ T cells from PBMCs. Subset specified: CD45RA+ positively selected. CDR3 in DNA: TGCGCCAGCAGCCAAGATTTACGGTATAGCAATCAGCCCCAGCATTTT. This encodes CASSQDLRYSNQPQHF.